This T cell receptor beta chain was profiled in a study of OX40 agonist ivuxolimab in advanced cancers. The CDR3 length is 14 residues. The germline V and J ends were trimmed by 6 bases and 8 bases, with 19 bases remaining between them. Per the germline V gene, CDR1 is MDHEN and CDR2 is SYDVKM. Sequencing was performed with immunoSEQ multiplex PCR; in TCRdb, only in-frame clones are kept and a portion is missing. Of 50,000 to 65,000 clones listed, approximately 88% were seen once; the top ten hold roughly 3%. The material sequenced was CD4+ or CD8+ T cells sorted from blood, taken in a trial of the OX40 agonist ivuxolimab. This TCR came from an adult with an advanced solid tumor such as melanoma, head and neck, liver or kidney cancer. The chain is built from TRBV28 and TRBJ1-2, with D possibly matching TRBD1 (5 bases). The CDR3 DNA is TGTGCCAGCAGGGGTCCGCAGACGCCAGGGGGCTACACCTTC. Its translation: CASRGPQTPGGYTF.